This T cell receptor (beta chain) was identified in a study of spatial heterogeneity in lung cancer. Whole-study results and caveats: How many expanded intratumoral alpha and beta TCRs were present tracked the tumor mutation count, which was a count of nonsynonymous mutations.

This clonotype was observed many times. The antigen remains unidentified. This beta chain appears as a stray read in a library generated for alpha chains; its size is not informative. The CDR3 is 13 residues long. The ends were cut back, 5 bases at V and 2 bases at J, with 11 bases in the middle. Germline V gives CDR1 SQVTM, CDR2 ANQGSEA. TCRdb processed the 5' RACE reads anew with MiXCR; each CDR3 protein has one entry. The sample includes 15,000 to 20,000 distinct CDR3 sequences, 5% to 7.5% seen only once; the top ten take approximately 6.8%. Time point specified: sample taken at primary tumor resection.

This specimen was lung tumor tissue, taken at surgery. This TCR was recovered from a male donor with early-stage non-small cell lung cancer. The rearrangement joins TRBV29-1 to TRBJ2-3, with D perhaps TRBD1 (5 bases). The CDR3 is CSVQLTATDTQYF. The CDR3 coding sequence is TGCAGCGTTCAACTGACAGCCACAGATACGCAGTATTTT.